This is a list of T cell receptor beta chains from one sample in a study of blood T cell repertoires in COVID-19. The protocol was immunoSEQ multiplex PCR, while the TCRdb copy is restricted to in-frame clones and leaves out a portion. This sample yields about 280,000 clones, of which approximately 83% are seen a single time; 13% belongs to the top ten. The sample taken for sequencing was peripheral blood. The receptors stem from a human donor in a cohort sampled during active COVID-19. CDR3s include the opening cysteine and the closing phenylalanine or tryptophan. D genes are given only for firm matches. A clone size is listed for some rows: how often the clone was seen (once, few, many), or a class if it is expanded.

D gene: -; V gene: TRBV5-1; CDR3 length: 13; clone size: -; J gene: TRBJ2-6; CDR3 DNA: TGCGCCAGCAGCACAGAGGTGAGGGACGTCCTGACTTTC; CDR3 protein: CASSTEVRDVLTF
D gene: -; V gene: TRBV3-1/TRBV3-2; CDR3 length: 13; clone size: -; J gene: TRBJ2-7; CDR3 DNA: TGTGCCAGCAGCCCCCAGGTAGTGGACGAGCAGTACTTC; CDR3 protein: CASSPQVVDEQYF
D gene: -; V gene: TRBV7-8; CDR3 length: 15; clone size: -; J gene: TRBJ1-5; CDR3 DNA: TGTGCCAGCAGCCCAGGCGGGATAAGCAATCAGCCCCAGCATTTT; CDR3 protein: CASSPGGISNQPQHF
D gene: TRBD1; V gene: TRBV6-5; CDR3 length: 14; clone size: -; J gene: TRBJ1-1; CDR3 DNA: TGTGCCAGCAGCGCCCGGGACAGGGGCACTGAAGCTTTCTTT; CDR3 protein: CASSARDRGTEAFF
D gene: TRBD2; V gene: TRBV27; CDR3 length: 16; clone size: -; J gene: TRBJ2-5; CDR3 DNA: TGTGCCAGCAGTTTAGGGGGACTAGCGGGTGCGGAGACCCAGTACTTC; CDR3 protein: CASSLGGLAGAETQYF
D gene: TRBD1; V gene: TRBV5-4; CDR3 length: 14; clone size: -; J gene: TRBJ1-2; CDR3 DNA: TGTGCCAGCAGCGTGCAGGGGGTCCGCTATGGCTACACCTTC; CDR3 protein: CASSVQGVRYGYTF
D gene: -; V gene: TRBV27; CDR3 length: 19; clone size: -; J gene: TRBJ2-6; CDR3 DNA: TGTGCCAGCAGTATAACCCCAATGACGGGAAGCTCTGGGGCCAACGTCCTGACTTTC; CDR3 protein: CASSITPMTGSSGANVLTF
D gene: TRBD2; V gene: TRBV4-1; CDR3 length: 15; clone size: once; J gene: TRBJ2-1; CDR3 DNA: TGCGCCAGCAGCCTGGGACTAGCGGTCTACAATGAGCAGTTCTTC; CDR3 protein: CASSLGLAVYNEQFF
D gene: TRBD2; V gene: TRBV18; CDR3 length: 16; clone size: once; J gene: TRBJ2-3; CDR3 DNA: TGTGCCAGCTCCTATTCGACTAGCGGTAGCACAGATACGCAGTATTTT; CDR3 protein: CASSYSTSGSTDTQYF
D gene: -; V gene: TRBV24-1; CDR3 length: 12; clone size: once; J gene: TRBJ2-7; CDR3 DNA: TGTGCCACCAGTGAGAGAGGGTACGAGCAGTACTTC; CDR3 protein: CATSERGYEQYF
D gene: -; V gene: TRBV14; CDR3 length: 15; clone size: many; J gene: TRBJ2-7; CDR3 DNA: TGTGCCAGCAGCCAAGCCCCAGGGGAAACGAACGAGCAGTACTTC; CDR3 protein: CASSQAPGETNEQYF
D gene: -; V gene: TRBV5-5; CDR3 length: 15; clone size: -; J gene: TRBJ2-5; CDR3 DNA: TGTGCCAGCAGCCGAACCGGGACAAAGGGAGAGACCCAGTACTTC; CDR3 protein: CASSRTGTKGETQYF
D gene: TRBD1; V gene: TRBV7-9; CDR3 length: 16; clone size: -; J gene: TRBJ1-4; CDR3 DNA: TGTGCCAGCAGCTTAGGGACAGGGGCAGCTAATGAAAAACTGTTTTTT; CDR3 protein: CASSLGTGAANEKLFF
D gene: -; V gene: TRBV18; CDR3 length: 15; clone size: -; J gene: TRBJ2-6; CDR3 DNA: TGTGCCAGCTCACCCAGTTCCACTGGGGCCAACGTCCTGACTTTC; CDR3 protein: CASSPSSTGANVLTF
D gene: TRBD2; V gene: TRBV7-2; CDR3 length: 18; clone size: -; J gene: TRBJ2-1; CDR3 DNA: TGTGCCAGCAGCGGAGTCAGCCATGCTAGCGGGAACCACAATGAGCAGTTCTTC; CDR3 protein: CASSGVSHASGNHNEQFF
D gene: TRBD1; V gene: TRBV28; CDR3 length: 13; clone size: -; J gene: TRBJ2-7; CDR3 DNA: TGTGCCAGCGGGGACAGTGTCTCCTACGAGCAGTACTTC; CDR3 protein: CASGDSVSYEQYF
D gene: -; V gene: TRBV13; CDR3 length: 13; clone size: -; J gene: TRBJ2-1; CDR3 DNA: TGTGCCAGCAGCAGAAGGAGTCGCAATGAGCAGTTCTTC; CDR3 protein: CASSRRSRNEQFF
D gene: TRBD1; V gene: TRBV10-2; CDR3 length: 14; clone size: -; J gene: TRBJ2-7; CDR3 DNA: TGCGCCAGCAGCCCCGGGACAGGGGGCCTCGAGCAGTACTTC; CDR3 protein: CASSPGTGGLEQYF
D gene: -; V gene: TRBV29-1; CDR3 length: 14; clone size: -; J gene: TRBJ2-1; CDR3 DNA: TGCAGCGTGCGGAGGACCGCCTCCTACAATGAGCAGTTCTTC; CDR3 protein: CSVRRTASYNEQFF
D gene: -; V gene: TRBV7-2; CDR3 length: 14; clone size: once; J gene: TRBJ1-2; CDR3 DNA: TGTGCCAGCAGCCCGCGGCGTGAGGGAGCTGGCTACACCTTC; CDR3 protein: CASSPRREGAGYTF
D gene: TRBD2; V gene: TRBV7-8; CDR3 length: 18; clone size: -; J gene: TRBJ2-2; CDR3 DNA: TGTGCCAGCAGCTTACGGAATAGCGGGAGGGCGAACACCGGGGAGCTGTTTTTT; CDR3 protein: CASSLRNSGRANTGELFF
D gene: -; V gene: TRBV7-2; CDR3 length: 14; clone size: -; J gene: TRBJ2-1; CDR3 DNA: TGTGCCAGCAGCTTCGGCGGGAATCGCTATGAGCAGTTCTTC; CDR3 protein: CASSFGGNRYEQFF
D gene: -; V gene: TRBV28; CDR3 length: 14; clone size: -; J gene: TRBJ2-7; CDR3 DNA: TGTGCCAGCAGTTTCGGACTACCACGCTCTGAGCAGTACTTC; CDR3 protein: CASSFGLPRSEQYF
D gene: TRBD2; V gene: TRBV27; CDR3 length: 13; clone size: -; J gene: TRBJ2-1; CDR3 DNA: TGTGCCAGCAGTTTAAGACTAGCGGGAGAGCAGTTCTTC; CDR3 protein: CASSLRLAGEQFF
D gene: TRBD2; V gene: TRBV19; CDR3 length: 15; clone size: once; J gene: TRBJ2-7; CDR3 DNA: TGTGCCAGTAGTATAGGTCCGCGGGAGGCCTACGAGCAGTACTTC; CDR3 protein: CASSIGPREAYEQYF
D gene: -; V gene: TRBV2; CDR3 length: 14; clone size: once; J gene: TRBJ1-1; CDR3 DNA: TGTGCCAGCAGTGACCCCCCGGGGGTCACTGAAGCTTTCTTT; CDR3 protein: CASSDPPGVTEAFF
D gene: TRBD1; V gene: TRBV6-5; CDR3 length: 13; clone size: -; J gene: TRBJ1-4; CDR3 DNA: TGTGCCAGCGGGCCCGACAGGGATGAAAAACTGTTTTTT; CDR3 protein: CASGPDRDEKLFF
D gene: -; V gene: TRBV29-1; CDR3 length: 13; clone size: -; J gene: TRBJ1-1; CDR3 DNA: TGCAGCGTTGGTAAAGGGGCGAACACTGAAGCTTTCTTT; CDR3 protein: CSVGKGANTEAFF
D gene: TRBD1; V gene: TRBV12-5; CDR3 length: 18; clone size: -; J gene: TRBJ1-3; CDR3 DNA: TGTGCTAGTGGTTTGTCCCTCGGGACAGCAGGCCCTGGAAACACCATATATTTT; CDR3 protein: CASGLSLGTAGPGNTIYF
D gene: TRBD1; V gene: TRBV28; CDR3 length: 16; clone size: -; J gene: TRBJ1-4; CDR3 DNA: TGTGCCAGCAGTTTGGGCCCCGGGACAGGGGGTGAAAAACTGTTTTTT; CDR3 protein: CASSLGPGTGGEKLFF
D gene: -; V gene: TRBV3-1/TRBV3-2; CDR3 length: 13; clone size: -; J gene: TRBJ2-7; CDR3 DNA: TGTGCCAGCAGTTTCGCGCCTTCCTACGAGCAGTACTTC; CDR3 protein: CASSFAPSYEQYF
D gene: -; V gene: TRBV27; CDR3 length: 13; clone size: -; J gene: TRBJ1-3; CDR3 DNA: TGTGCCAGCAGTTCAGGGCCTGGAAACACCATATATTTT; CDR3 protein: CASSSGPGNTIYF